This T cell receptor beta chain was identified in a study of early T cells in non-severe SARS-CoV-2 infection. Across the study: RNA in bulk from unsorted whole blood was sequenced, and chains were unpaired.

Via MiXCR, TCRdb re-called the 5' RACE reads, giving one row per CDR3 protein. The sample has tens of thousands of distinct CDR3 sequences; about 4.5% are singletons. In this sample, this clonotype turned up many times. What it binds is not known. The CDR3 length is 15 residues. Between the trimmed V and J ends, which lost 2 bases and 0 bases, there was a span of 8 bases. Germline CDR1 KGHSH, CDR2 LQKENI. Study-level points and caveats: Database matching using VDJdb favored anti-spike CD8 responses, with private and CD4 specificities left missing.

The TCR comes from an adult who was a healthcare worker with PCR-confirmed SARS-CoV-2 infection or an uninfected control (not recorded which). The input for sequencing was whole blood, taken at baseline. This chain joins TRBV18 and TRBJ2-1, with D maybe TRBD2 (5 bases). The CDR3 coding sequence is TGTGCCAGCTCACCAATAACTAGCTCCTACAATGAGCAGTTCTTC. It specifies CASSPITSSYNEQFF.